One sample yielded the 20 T cell receptor beta chains listed below, sequenced in a study of T-cell reconstitution after alpha-beta-depleted transplantation in children. During its preparation, the TCRbeta library received unique molecular identifiers. TCRdb re-called the PCR reads through MiXCR, storing one row per CDR3 protein. The sample contains about 400,000 distinct CDR3 sequences, around 15% of which appear only once. This specimen was PBMCs, mostly from graft donor cells, taken 360 days after TCRalphabeta/CD19-depleted stem cell transplant. The receptors come from a boy younger than two who had a stem cell transplant for Wiskott-Aldrich syndrome, so the T cells may come from the graft donor.

This clonotype was counted only a few times. This CDR3 is CASSPAPATNEKLFF. Written as DNA, the CDR3 is TGTGCCAGCAGCCCGGCGCCTGCAACTAATGAAAAACTGTTTTTT. This rearrangement joins TRBV9 to TRBJ1-4; D is uncertain. CDR3 length: 15 amino acids. V was trimmed by 4 bases and J by 0 bases, leaving 10 bases between them. The germline V gene has CDR1 SGDLS and CDR2 YYNGEE.

The chain carries TRBV7-9 and TRBJ2-3, with D perhaps given as TRBD1 or TRBD2 (6 bases each). Germline V lookup: CDR1 SEHNR, CDR2 FQNEAQ (reference sequence). Trimming removed 2 bases at V and 4 bases at J, with 13 bases between. The CDR3 is 15 amino acids. CDR3 coding DNA: TGTGCCAGCAGCTTACCACAGGGAGGTGCAGATACGCAGTATTTT. Protein: CASSLPQGGADTQYF.

This clonotype has only a few counts. CDR3 residues: CASIRSGDRFRQPQHF. DNA for the CDR3: TGTGCCAGCATCCGAAGTGGAGACAGGTTCAGGCAGCCCCAGCATTTT. J is TRBJ1-5 and V is TRBV6-1, with TRBD1 as a possible D gene (6 bases). Germline V gives CDR1 MNHNS, CDR2 SASEGT. Trimming stripped 7 bases from V and 7 bases from J, with 23 bases between. The CDR3 length is 16 residues.

This clonotype was recorded a few times. V usage is TRBV2 and J usage is TRBJ2-5, with TRBD1 identical over 10 bases. The CDR3 length is 15 residues. Germline assignment: CDR1 SNHLY and CDR2 FYNNEI. V shed 6 bases and J 4 bases; nucleotides not matched to a gene: 8. CDR3 nucleotides: TGTGCCAGCAGGGGCGACAGGGGGCGCCGAGAGACCCAGTACTTC. It specifies CASRGDRGRRETQYF.

The chain carries TRBV20-1 and TRBJ2-1; no firm D call. With 6 bases removed from V and 7 bases from J, the gap between germline ends came to 10 bases. There are 11 residues in the CDR3. In germline, CDR1 is DFQATT, CDR2 SNEGSKA (reference sequence). CDR3 residues: CSASSRNEQFF. CDR3 sequence (DNA): TGCAGTGCCTCCAGTAGAAATGAGCAGTTCTTC.

The genes are TRBV6-5 and TRBJ2-1; 8 bases match TRBD2. This CDR3 is built from 14 residues. Trimming cost V 7 bases and J 7 bases; bases outside gene matches: 9. Per the germline V gene, CDR1 is MNHEY and CDR2 is SVGAGI. The CDR3 DNA is TGTGCCAGCAACTCGGGGGGGCCTAGGAATGAGCAGTTCTTC. It yields the protein CASNSGGPRNEQFF.

The V call is TRBV11-1, the J call TRBJ2-4; tentatively, D is TRBD1 or TRBD2 (5 bases each). From germline, CDR1 is SGHAT and CDR2 FQDESV (reference sequence). V was pared by 5 bases and J by 1 base, with 21 bases between. This CDR3 contains 18 residues. CDR3 sequence reads: CASSEGIGPLGAKNIQYF. The DNA for the CDR3 is TGTGCCAGCAGCGAGGGGATAGGACCTTTAGGGGCCAAAAACATTCAGTACTTC. Filled out from reference TRBV11-1 and TRBJ2-4, the complete variable domain reads EAEVAQSPRYKITEKSQAVAFWCDPISGHATLYWYRQILGQGPELLVQFQDESVVDDSQLPKDRFSAERLKGVDSTLKIQPAELGDSAMYLCASSEGIGPLGAKNIQYFGAGTRLSVL.

The J gene is TRBJ2-3, the V gene TRBV6-4; the D is unclear. This CDR3 region has 12 residues. Trimming cost V 6 bases and J 4 bases, with 8 bases left between them. Germline V gene lookup returns CDR1 MRHNA and CDR2 SNTAGT. DNA for the CDR3: TGTGCCAGCAGGCCAGGCTCAGATACGCAGTATTTT. This encodes CASRPGSDTQYF.

This clonotype was seen a few times. CDR3 sequence reads: CASSLEDLLHYEQYF. CDR3 in DNA: TGCGCCAGCAGCTTGGAGGACTTACTTCACTACGAGCAGTACTTC. J is TRBJ2-7 and V is TRBV5-1; weak D call: TRBD2 (5 bases). Germline-derived CDR1 and CDR2 are SGHRS and YFSETQ. The CDR3 runs 15 residues. Deletions cut 0 bases from V and 3 bases from J, with 13 bases between.

The V call is TRBV19, the J call TRBJ1-1; D uncertain. The CDR3 loop spans 14 amino acids. V was shortened by 3 bases and J by 4 bases, with 12 bases between the two germline ends. Germline CDR1 LNHDA, CDR2 SQIVND (reference sequence). CDR3 loop: CASSIGVVSTEAFF. In DNA, the CDR3 is TGTGCCAGTAGTATCGGGGTGGTCAGCACTGAAGCTTTCTTT.

J is TRBJ1-2 and V is TRBV18; D is ambiguous. V dropped 0 bases and J dropped 3 bases, with 5 bases sitting between them. Germline CDR1 reads KGHSH; CDR2 reads LQKENI. The CDR3 sequence is 13 residues long. CDR3 sequence reads: CASSPPRYYGYTF. For the CDR3, the DNA is TGTGCCAGCTCACCACCGCGTTACTATGGCTACACCTTC.

The rearrangement links TRBV10-3 to TRBJ2-3; either TRBD1 or TRBD2 may supply D (6 bases each). Germline-derived CDR1 and CDR2 are ENHRY and SYGVKD. There are 18 residues in the CDR3. Trimming stripped 3 bases from V and 4 bases from J, with 23 bases between. The CDR3 protein is CAISDGGPGSGRADTQYF. As DNA, the CDR3 is TGTGCCATCAGTGATGGGGGGCCGGGATCCGGGCGTGCAGATACGCAGTATTTT.

This clonotype was detected many times. The chain recombines TRBV20-1 with TRBJ2-7; possible D gene TRBD1, 5 bases. Trimming pared 5 bases from V and 4 bases from J, leaving 15 bases between. The CDR3 is 13 amino acids. Germline CDR1 DFQATT, CDR2 SNEGSKA (reference sequence). The CDR3 spells CSAPKIRGYEQYF. The CDR3 DNA sequence: TGCAGTGCTCCTAAGATAAGGGGTTACGAGCAGTACTTC.

This clonotype was seen ten or more times. CDR3 DNA sequence: TGTGCCACCAGCTTGACAGTGAACCCCTACAATGAGCAGTTCTTC. Its translation is CATSLTVNPYNEQFF. This chain links TRBV15 with TRBJ2-1, with a tentative D call TRBD1 (5 bases). The germline V and J ends were trimmed by 5 bases and 2 bases, with 13 bases remaining between them. The CDR3 has 15 residues. CDR1 is LNHNV and CDR2 is YYDKDF in the germline V gene (reference sequence).

The chain combines TRBV12-3 or TRBV12-4 with TRBJ2-3; D perhaps matches TRBD1 (5 bases). V lost 3 bases and J lost 3, with 13 bases in between. The CDR3 spans 15 residues. The CDR3: CASSLVGAVTDTQYF. The CDR3 DNA is TGTGCCAGCAGTTTGGTAGGGGCAGTTACAGATACGCAGTATTTT.

In this sample, this clonotype turned up a few times. The chain employs TRBV18 and TRBJ1-2, with 11 bases lining up with TRBD1. Germline values: CDR1 KGHSH, CDR2 LQKENI. J gave up 5 bases and V 4 bases, and 6 bases lay outside the gene matches. This CDR3 region has 15 residues. The CDR3 sequence is CASSLPGTGGYGYTF. The CDR3, as DNA: TGTGCCAGCTCACTCCCCGGGACAGGGGGTTATGGCTACACCTTC.

The V gene is TRBV19, the J gene TRBJ2-1, with D perhaps matching TRBD2 (6 bases). V was cut by 3 bases and J by 7 bases, with 10 bases left in between. The CDR3 runs 13 residues. In germline, CDR1 is LNHDA, CDR2 SQIVND (reference sequence). DNA for the CDR3: TGTGCCAGTAGTATCCGGGAGTCAAATGAGCAGTTCTTC. It encodes CASSIRESNEQFF.

V usage is TRBV6-1 and J usage is TRBJ2-1, with 15 bases fitting TRBD2. CDR1 MNHNS and CDR2 SASEGT come from the germline V gene. There are 14 residues in the CDR3. V shed 6 bases and J 12 bases; nucleotides not matched to a gene: 6. The DNA of the CDR3 is TGTGCCAGCAGCCGGACTAGCGGGGGGGCCCGGCAGTTCTTC. Its translation: CASSRTSGGARQFF.

The rearrangement links TRBV10-3 to TRBJ2-7, with D possibly matching TRBD2 (6 bases). V was clipped by 0 bases and J by 3 bases, with 12 bases between them. Germline V gene sequence: CDR1 ENHRY, CDR2 SYGVKD. The CDR3 loop spans 15 amino acids. CDR3 sequence (DNA): TGTGCCATCAGTGAGTCCGGGCAGGGACTCTACGAGCAGTACTTC. This sequence encodes CAISESGQGLYEQYF.

This clonotype was counted between two and nine times. Because the CDR3's place on the DNA is in doubt, the DNA is left out and the CDR3 is given as listed by TCRdb. The rearrangement uses TRBV28 and TRBJ2-2; the table's TRBD1 call for D was not verified on the DNA. Germline V gene lookup returns CDR1 MDHEN and CDR2 SYDVKM. The CDR3 region is 16 residues in length, termini included. The chain's CDR3 is CASSSSTGANTGELFF.